One and the same sample provided the 27 T cell receptor beta chains below, sequenced in a study of blood T cell repertoires in COVID-19 (TCRdb year 2020). Receptor libraries were prepared by the immunoSEQ multiplex PCR assay. TCRdb carries this immuneACCESS record with in-frame sequences only. Its versions omit some clonotypes, under half of them owing to an unresolved V gene in the studies checked, with the rest unexplained. For this sample the table gives some 280,000 clones, of which around 86% were detected only once. Around 3% of the sample belongs to the ten largest clones. The sample taken for sequencing was peripheral blood. These receptors were obtained from a woman in her thirties with active or convalescent COVID-19.

The V call is TRBV4-3, the J call TRBJ1-5; maybe TRBD1 (5 bases). Trimming pared 0 bases from V and 0 bases from J, leaving 27 bases between. CDR1 LGHNA and CDR2 YSLEER come from the germline V gene. This CDR3 comprises 22 residues. The CDR3 DNA is TGCGCCAGCAGCCAAGATTCTCCACCCAACAAGGGGTCTCCTTATAGCAATCAGCCCCAGCATTTT. It translates to CASSQDSPPNKGSPYSNQPQHF.

DNA for the CDR3: TGTGCCAGCAGTTTCGACGGACTAGTCAATGAGCAGTTCTTC. It is translated as CASSFDGLVNEQFF. V gene TRBV6-6 combines with J gene TRBJ2-1; TRBD2 matches at 7 bases. The germline V gene encodes CDR1 MNHNY and CDR2 SVGAGI (reference sequence). The CDR3 runs 14 residues. J gave up 6 bases and V 4 bases, and 6 bases lay outside the gene matches.

The rearrangement uses TRBV7-2 and TRBJ2-1; 10 bases agree with TRBD2. The CDR3 contains 16 residues. Trimming took 0 bases from V and 5 from J; bases not matched to a gene: 4. Germline CDR1 and CDR2: SGHTA and FQGNSA. The CDR3 sequence is CASSLAIAGGHNEQFF. CDR3 bases: TGTGCCAGCAGCTTAGCCATAGCGGGGGGCCACAATGAGCAGTTCTTC.

V usage is TRBV6-5 and J usage is TRBJ1-2; D gene ambiguous. The germline V gene encodes CDR1 MNHEY and CDR2 SVGAGI. V was shortened by 7 bases and J by 0 bases, with 9 bases between the two germline ends. The CDR3 has 13 amino acids. DNA for the CDR3: TGTGCCAGCACCCCACAGCCTAACTATGGCTACACCTTC. It yields the protein CASTPQPNYGYTF.

The V gene is TRBV7-9, the J gene TRBJ1-2, with D possibly TRBD1 on 6 matching bases. The germline CDR1 and CDR2 sequences are SEHNR and FQNEAQ (reference sequence). V was clipped by 5 bases and J by 6 bases, with 22 bases between them. The CDR3 is made up of 16 amino acids. The CDR3 sequence is CASSRPGTTSWDGYTF. CDR3 coding DNA: TGTGCCAGCAGCCGTCCCGGGACAACATCATGGGATGGCTACACCTTC.

The CDR3 DNA reads TGCGCCAGCAGCCGCGAGCTGTTGGAGCAGTCCGATTCCAATGAGCAGTTCTTC. Its protein is CASSRELLEQSDSNEQFF. The genes are TRBV4-3 and TRBJ2-1; D is unclear. The CDR3 is made up of 18 amino acids. The germline CDR1 and CDR2 sequences are LGHNA and YSLEER. V was pared by 4 bases and J by 6 bases, with 25 bases between.

The rearrangement uses TRBV30 and TRBJ1-2; no firm D call. The V gene lost 4 bases and the J gene lost 2 bases, with 11 bases spanning the gap. CDR1 GTSNPN and CDR2 SVGIG come from the germline V gene (reference sequence). The CDR3 sequence is 13 residues long. CDR3 nucleotide sequence: TGTGCCTGGACTAGGAGGGCAAACTATGGCTACACCTTC. It specifies CAWTRRANYGYTF.

The J gene is TRBJ1-5, the V gene TRBV5-6; 10 positions agree with TRBD1. In germline, CDR1 is SGHDT, CDR2 YYEEEE. V shed 3 bases, J shed 5 bases, and the junction held 5 bases outside the gene matches. CDR3 length: 15 amino acids. CDR3 loop: CASSSTGGSHQPQHF. Written as DNA, the CDR3 is TGTGCCAGCAGCTCGACAGGGGGCTCCCATCAGCCCCAGCATTTT.

The rearrangement uses TRBV30 and TRBJ2-5, with 9 bases that match TRBD2. This CDR3 has 15 amino acids. CDR1 and CDR2 from the germline V gene are GTSNPN and SVGIG (reference sequence). Unmatched junction bases numbered 7, after V lost 0 bases and J lost 5 bases. The CDR3 protein is CAWSVLGLAVETQYF. Here the CDR3 DNA reads TGTGCCTGGAGTGTACTGGGACTAGCAGTGGAGACCCAGTACTTC. Variable domain in full (rest from reference TRBV30 and TRBJ2-5): SQTIHQWPATLVQPVGSPLSLECTVEGTSNPNLYWYRQAAGRGLQLLFYSVGIGQISSEVPQNLSASRPQDRQFILSSKKLLLSDSGFYLCAWSVLGLAVETQYFGPGTRLLVL.

This chain connects TRBV19 to TRBJ1-5; D is undetermined. CDR3 size: 15 residues. The germline CDR1 and CDR2 sequences are LNHDA and SQIVND (reference sequence). V was trimmed by 5 bases and J by 0 bases, leaving 11 bases between them. CDR3 sequence: CASSPTEASNQPQHF. The CDR3 coding sequence is TGTGCCAGTAGTCCTACGGAGGCTAGCAATCAGCCCCAGCATTTT.

The chain combines TRBV29-1 with TRBJ1-2, with a possible D match to TRBD1 (6 bases). Per the germline V gene, CDR1 is SQVTM and CDR2 is ANQGSEA. Trimming took 3 bases from V and 6 from J, leaving 11 bases between them. This CDR3 comprises 12 residues. The CDR3 sequence: CSVEGARDGYTF. CDR3 coding DNA: TGCAGCGTTGAGGGGGCTAGGGATGGCTACACCTTC.

This chain uses TRBV18 with TRBJ2-1; 8 positions agree with TRBD1. The germline CDR1 and CDR2 sequences are KGHSH and LQKENI. The CDR3 length is 14 residues. The trim removed 2 bases at V and 8 bases at J, leaving 5 bases unmatched. The CDR3 region has the DNA TGTGCCAGCTCACCATGGACAGGGTACGATGAGCAGTTCTTC. Translation: CASSPWTGYDEQFF.

The gene calls are TRBV4-3 and TRBJ2-7; tentatively, D is TRBD2 (6 bases). The V gene's germline CDR1 is LGHNA and CDR2 YSLEER. V lost 1 base and J lost 8, with 12 bases in between. The CDR3 has 13 amino acids. This CDR3 is CASSQVAGGKQYF. In nucleotides, the CDR3 is TGCGCCAGCAGCCAAGTGGCGGGCGGGAAGCAGTACTTC.

V is TRBV5-1 and J is TRBJ2-7, with TRBD2 as a possible D gene (6 bases). Germline CDR1 and CDR2: SGHRS and YFSETQ. The CDR3 runs 15 residues. V shed 1 base and J shed 0 bases, with 11 bases lying between them. CDR3 in DNA: TGCGCCAGCAGCTTGACGGGGGTAAGCTCCTACGAGCAGTACTTC. It encodes CASSLTGVSSYEQYF.

This clone showed up just a few times. The chain is built from TRBV7-6 and TRBJ1-3; unclear D gene. Germline CDR1 and CDR2: SGHVS and FNYEAQ. The ends were cut back, 5 bases at V and 0 bases at J, with 11 bases in the middle. This CDR3 is built from 15 residues. The CDR3 DNA is TGTGCCAGCAGCCCAAAGCCAAGCTCTGGAAACACCATATATTTT. Its translation: CASSPKPSSGNTIYF. Based on the CDR3 plus reference TRBV7-6 and TRBJ1-3, the full variable domain is GAGVSQSPRYKVTKRGQDVALRCDPISGHVSLYWYRQALGQGPEFLTYFNYEAQQDKSGLPNDRFSAERPEGSISTLTIQRTEQRDSAMYRCASSPKPSSGNTIYFGEGSWLTVV.

This clone has a single count. CDR3 in DNA: TGTGCCATCAGTGAGTCGGGGGGTTGGGGCGAAGCTTTCTTT. The encoded protein is CAISESGGWGEAFF. This chain uses TRBV10-3 with TRBJ1-1; D may be TRBD1 (5 bases). The CDR3 has 14 amino acids. CDR1 and CDR2 from the germline V gene are ENHRY and SYGVKD. The V end was cut by 0 bases, the J end by 8 bases, with 13 bases between.

CDR3 protein: CASSGKGLNSGNTIYF. The DNA of the CDR3 is TGCGCCAGCAGTGGGAAGGGACTAAACTCTGGAAACACCATATATTTT. The J gene is TRBJ1-3, the V gene TRBV10-1; perhaps TRBD1 as D (5 bases). CDR1 and CDR2 (germline): WNHNN, SYGVQD (reference sequence). Trimming took off 4 bases at V and 0 bases at J, with 13 bases between the two ends. The CDR3 runs 16 residues.

The chain links TRBV6-2 or TRBV6-3 to TRBJ2-1, with a tentative D call TRBD1 (6 bases). CDR1 is MNHEY and CDR2 is SVGEGT in the germline V gene. CDR3 length: 13 residues. The germline V and J ends were trimmed by 3 bases and 8 bases, with 11 bases remaining between them. The CDR3 coding sequence is TGTGCCAGCAGTTATCTACAGGGATATGAGCAGTTCTTC. It specifies CASSYLQGYEQFF.

The genes are TRBV5-1 and TRBJ1-6; D not resolved. The CDR3 is 13 amino acids. CDR1 is SGHRS, CDR2 YFSETQ, per germline. V was trimmed by 1 base and J by 8 bases, leaving 7 bases between them. The CDR3 DNA reads TGCGCCAGCAGCTTGACTGGTGATTCACCCCTCCACTTT. As protein: CASSLTGDSPLHF.

The rearrangement uses TRBV2 and TRBJ2-7, with TRBD2 identical over 9 bases. The junction had 14 bases not matched to a gene; V was cut back by 5 bases and J by 6 bases. The CDR3 is 16 amino acids. Germline assignment: CDR1 SNHLY and CDR2 FYNNEI. CDR3 DNA sequence: TGTGCCAGCAGTTCCTCGGCGGGAGGGGCGGATAGCGAGCAGTACTTC. Translation gives CASSSSAGGADSEQYF.

The V call is TRBV7-3, the J call TRBJ2-3; D perhaps matches TRBD2 (6 bases). The CDR3 covers 16 residues. Germline CDR1 reads SGHTA; CDR2 reads FQGTGA. With 1 base removed from V and 5 bases from J, the gap between germline ends came to 16 bases. The chain's CDR3 is CASSLRGEPPQDTQYF. CDR3 in DNA: TGTGCCAGCAGCTTAAGGGGGGAACCCCCACAAGATACGCAGTATTTT.

This rearrangement joins TRBV19 to TRBJ1-2, with unresolved D. The length of the CDR3 is 15 residues. V dropped 5 bases and J dropped 4 bases, with 17 bases sitting between them. CDR1 LNHDA and CDR2 SQIVND come from the germline V gene (reference sequence). The CDR3 sequence: CASSPQLSSIYGYTF. CDR3 coding DNA: TGTGCCAGTAGTCCACAGCTCTCCTCAATCTATGGCTACACCTTC.

This chain uses TRBV7-9 with TRBJ2-7; TRBD2 aligns across 9 bases. The CDR3 extends over 14 amino acids. The V gene's germline CDR1 is SEHNR and CDR2 FQNEAQ (reference sequence). After removal of 5 bases from V and 5 bases from J, the junction contained 7 bases not matched to a gene. This chain's CDR3 is CASSRSGLAHEQYF. The CDR3, as DNA: TGTGCCAGCAGCCGGTCGGGACTAGCCCACGAGCAGTACTTC.

The J gene is TRBJ1-2, the V gene TRBV4-3, with D unclear. Germline V lookup: CDR1 LGHNA, CDR2 YSLEER. The V end was cut by 2 bases, the J end by 0 bases, with 10 bases between. This CDR3 is 15 amino acids long. CDR3 protein: CASSQTRESNYGYTF. CDR3 bases: TGCGCCAGCAGCCAAACGAGGGAGTCTAACTATGGCTACACCTTC.

The chain combines TRBV15 with TRBJ2-7, with 11 bases matching TRBD1. Germline loops: CDR1 LNHNV, CDR2 YYDKDF (reference sequence). The CDR3 has 15 residues. V shed 1 base and J 5 bases; nucleotides not matched to a gene: 4. The CDR3 here is CATSRAGQGADEQYF. The DNA for the CDR3 is TGTGCCACCAGCAGAGCAGGACAGGGGGCAGACGAGCAGTACTTC.

This clone was detected a few times. CDR3 nucleotides: TGTGCCAGCTCACCAAATACAAACATGAACACTGAAGCTTTCTTT. Its protein product is CASSPNTNMNTEAFF. The V and J genes are TRBV18 and TRBJ1-1; D is unclear. Trimming removed 2 bases at V and 0 bases at J, with 10 bases between. The CDR3 has 15 residues. Germline loops: CDR1 KGHSH, CDR2 LQKENI.

This chain links TRBV30 with TRBJ2-3; 9 bases are a match to TRBD2. Per germline, CDR1 GTSNPN and CDR2 SVGIG (reference sequence). The CDR3 sequence is 17 residues long. The trim removed 0 bases at V and 3 bases at J, leaving 10 bases unmatched. Here the CDR3 reads CAWSVGTSGGSTDTQYF. CDR3 bases: TGTGCCTGGAGTGTAGGGACCAGCGGGGGGTCAACAGATACGCAGTATTTT.